The subject of this entry is one T cell receptor (beta chain). Its cognate antigen is unknown. This entry comes from a study of a mutant IDH1 vaccine in newly diagnosed glioma. Across the study: The patients were given eight vaccinations, one each in weeks 1, 3, 5, 7, 11, 15, 19 and 23. Patients began vaccination 4-6 weeks after radiotherapy alone, or with temozolomide cycles. Before enrollment, the patients had been treated with radiotherapy alone, temozolomide alone, or both together. Most of them had received both.

The sample's time point: week 5, during vaccination. The study gave 300 ug of mutant IDH1 20-mer peptide per vaccine dose, with topical imiquimod. The astrocytomas were IDH1-mutant, ATRX-negative, and WHO grade 3 or 4. The table came from immunoSEQ multiplex PCR; TCRdb's copy has only in-frame clones and leaves some out. The table records tens of thousands of clones, around 80% of them present only once. Looked up from germline, CDR1 is SQVTM and CDR2 is ANQGSEA. CDR3 length: 12 amino acids. V was shortened by 6 bases and J by 5 bases, with 12 bases between the two germline ends. The V and J genes are TRBV29-1 and TRBJ2-3; the D is unclear. Here the sequenced sample was PBMCs, taken from a glioma patient whose treatment included an IDH1 peptide vaccine. This clonotype originated in a woman between 45 and 60 years old with glioma. DNA for the CDR3: TGCAGCGTAGATCTAGGAGTAGATACGCAGTATTTT. Translated, it gives CSVDLGVDTQYF.